The entry below describes one TCR beta chain. Its antigen is not identified. This CDR3 contains 16 residues. V gave up 0 bases and J gave up 5 bases, with 19 bases separating them. Germline V gene sequence: CDR1 GTSNPN, CDR2 SVGIG (reference sequence). Primers: 60 Vbeta forward and 13 Jbeta reverse. Using immunoSEQ multiplex PCR, the repertoire was profiled, and TCRdb retains in-frame clones only, with some absent. This listing includes roughly 39,000 clones. This entry is derived from a study of cytomegalovirus exposure and HLA in healthy donors. Study conclusions and caveats: V- and J-gene trimming in TCR beta was tied to a missense DCLRE1C variant by an analysis performed later.

The TCR was taken from a man in his thirties or forties in good health and CMV-seronegative. Material for sequencing was PBMCs. This chain connects TRBV30 to TRBJ1-1; D is uncertain. CDR3 DNA sequence: TGTGCCTGGAGTGTACCTGGCCTACGGGGTGAGACTGAAGCTTTCTTT. It is translated as CAWSVPGLRGETEAFF. Full variable domain (rest looked up from reference TRBV30 and TRBJ1-1): SQTIHQWPATLVQPVGSPLSLECTVEGTSNPNLYWYRQAAGRGLQLLFYSVGIGQISSEVPQNLSASRPQDRQFILSSKKLLLSDSGFYLCAWSVPGLRGETEAFFGQGTRLTVV.